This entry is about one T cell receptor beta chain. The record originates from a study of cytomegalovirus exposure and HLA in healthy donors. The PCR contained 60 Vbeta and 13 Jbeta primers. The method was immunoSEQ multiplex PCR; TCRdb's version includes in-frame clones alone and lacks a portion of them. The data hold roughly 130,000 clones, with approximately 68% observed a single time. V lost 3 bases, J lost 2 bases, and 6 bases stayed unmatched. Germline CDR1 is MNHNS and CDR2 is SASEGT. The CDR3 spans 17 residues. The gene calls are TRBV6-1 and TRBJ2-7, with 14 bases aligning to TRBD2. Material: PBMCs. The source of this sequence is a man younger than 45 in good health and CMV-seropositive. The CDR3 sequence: CASSEAGLAGEPYEQYF. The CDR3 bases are TGTGCCAGCAGTGAGGCGGGACTAGCGGGAGAGCCCTACGAGCAGTACTTC.